This T cell receptor (beta chain) was captured in a study of blood T cell repertoires in COVID-19. Study summary: In each case, the material was cDNA or gDNA derived from T cells, B-cell-depleted T cells, or PBMCs.

Here immunoSEQ multiplex PCR was the method, and the copy in TCRdb shows in-frame clones only, minus some. The sample shows some 200,000 clones, approximately 90% of them seen only once. Germline CDR1 is SGHVS and CDR2 is FNYEAQ. The V gene end was trimmed by 1 base and the J gene end by 2 bases; junction bases not matched to a gene: 2. The CDR3 is 15 residues long. This clonotype was obtained from a man aged 45 to 65 with acute or convalescent COVID-19. The sequenced sample was peripheral blood. The rearrangement joins TRBV7-6 to TRBJ1-5; TRBD1 aligns across 7 bases. The CDR3 sequence is CASSLGGTGNQPQHF. The CDR3, as DNA: TGTGCCAGCAGCTTAGGCGGGACAGGCAATCAGCCCCAGCATTTT.